The 26 T cell receptor beta chains in this list originate from one sample, sequenced in a study of vaccination and CD4 T cells after COVID-19. The Oncomine TCR Beta short-read assay was applied to DNA of cultured CD4+ T cells. TCRdb reprocessed the PCR reads via MiXCR and lists one record per CDR3 protein. Seen here are about 1,400 distinct CDR3 sequences, around 14% observed once, and the top ten hold about 30%. The treatment: roughly 10-day PBMC culture with coronavirus spike peptide pools or control peptides (ViraFEST assay). The collection of CD4+ T cells from the unexposed donor took place before the COVID-19 pandemic (2011-2018). No antigen has been assigned to these receptors. Sequencing used CD4+ T cells from blood, cultured in vitro. The source is a human donor in good health.

This chain joins TRBV30 and TRBJ2-7; tentatively, D is TRBD1 (5 bases). Looked up from germline, CDR1 is GTSNPN and CDR2 is SVGIG (reference sequence). This CDR3 has 13 amino acids. V lost 8 bases and J lost 2, with 16 bases in between. The CDR3 loop is CAQSATGPYEQYF. The DNA of the CDR3 is TGTGCCCAATCGGCTACAGGCCCCTACGAGCAGTACTTC. Together with reference TRBV30 and TRBJ2-7, the CDR3 gives the full variable domain: SQTIHQWPATLVQPVGSPLSLECTVEGTSNPNLYWYRQAAGRGLQLLFYSVGIGQISSEVPQNLSASRPQDRQFILSSKKLLLSDSGFYLCAQSATGPYEQYFGPGTRLTVT.

This chain links TRBV5-1 with TRBJ2-4, with 10 bases fitting TRBD2. The V gene end was trimmed by 1 base and the J gene end by 1 base; junction bases not matched to a gene: 11. The length of the CDR3 is 19 residues. Germline assignment: CDR1 SGHRS and CDR2 YFSETQ. CDR3 sequence (DNA): TGCGCCAGCAGCTTGTCGCTAGCGGGAGCCTCGAGGGCCAAAAACATTCAGTACTTC. Its protein is CASSLSLAGASRAKNIQYF.

This clonotype is judged medium-sized. The chain uses TRBV5-8 and TRBJ1-1, with 8 bases matching TRBD1. This CDR3 is built from 14 residues. Germline V gene data show CDR1 as SGHTS and CDR2 as YDEGEE. V was clipped by 1 base and J by 6 bases; unmatched bases: 5. CDR3 in DNA: TGTGCCAGCAGCTTGCAGGGGGCAGGCGCTGAAGCTTTCTTT. Its translation is CASSLQGAGAEAFF. The variable domain in full, completed from reference TRBV5-8 and TRBJ1-1, reads EAGVTQSPTHLIKTRGQQATLRCSPISGHTSVYWYQQALGLGLQFLLWYDEGEERNRGNFPPRFSGRQFPNYSSELNVNALELEDSALYLCASSLQGAGAEAFFGQGTRLTVV.

Judged by abundance, this clonotype is large. The chain employs TRBV19 and TRBJ1-5; D remains ambiguous. Germline V gives CDR1 LNHDA, CDR2 SQIVND (reference sequence). V gave up 5 bases and J gave up 9 bases, with 14 bases separating them. CDR3 length: 13 residues. This chain's CDR3 is CASSPRSPGPQHF. CDR3 nucleotide sequence: TGTGCCAGTAGTCCGCGGTCCCCCGGGCCCCAGCATTTT.

V and J are TRBV30 and TRBJ1-2; D gene ambiguous. V gave up 0 bases and J gave up 8 bases, with 10 bases separating them. The germline V gene encodes CDR1 GTSNPN and CDR2 SVGIG (reference sequence). The CDR3 is made up of 12 amino acids. The CDR3 spells CAWSVWAEGYTF. The DNA for the CDR3 is TGTGCCTGGAGTGTGTGGGCAGAGGGCTACACCTTC. The whole variable domain, remainder taken from reference TRBV30 and TRBJ1-2, is SQTIHQWPATLVQPVGSPLSLECTVEGTSNPNLYWYRQAAGRGLQLLFYSVGIGQISSEVPQNLSASRPQDRQFILSSKKLLLSDSGFYLCAWSVWAEGYTFGSGTRLTVV.

A remark on this clonotype: Germline is not matched at one junction end, which may reflect a read error. The chain is built from TRBV6-1 and TRBJ2-7; 7 bases line up with TRBD2. This CDR3 has 13 residues. Germline V gives CDR1 MNHNS, CDR2 SASEGT. CDR3 protein: CTSSSGRVVEQYF. CDR3 DNA: TGTACCAGCAGCTCGGGGAGGGTGGTCGAGCAGTACTTC.

This clonotype qualifies as medium-sized. The chain uses TRBV28 and TRBJ1-2, with TRBD1 matching 7 bases. Per the germline V gene, CDR1 is MDHEN and CDR2 is SYDVKM. Trimming at V came to 6 bases and at J to 3 bases, leaving 10 bases not matched to a gene. The CDR3 extends over 15 amino acids. CDR3 sequence (DNA): TGTGCCAGCAGGTCTCAGACAGGGCAATACTATGGCTACACCTTC. Translating gives CASRSQTGQYYGYTF.

This clonotype showed up just a few times. The rearrangement links TRBV4-3 to TRBJ2-7, with 9 positions matching TRBD2. The germline V gene has CDR1 LGHNA and CDR2 YSLEER. The CDR3 sequence is 17 residues long. With V trimmed by 4 bases and J by 1 base, 11 bases remained unmatched. CDR3 residues: CASSRSGEAGGSYEQYF. CDR3 sequence (DNA): TGCGCCAGCAGCCGATCGGGTGAGGCGGGGGGGTCCTACGAGCAGTACTTC.

This clonotype was found a few times. The genes are TRBV12-3 or TRBV12-4 and TRBJ2-2, with 9 nucleotides matching TRBD2. The CDR3 is 14 residues long. The trim removed 7 bases at V and 6 bases at J, leaving 6 bases unmatched. The CDR3 nucleotides are TGTGCCAGCAATACCGTAGCGGGAGCCGGGGAGCTGTTTTTT. It codes for CASNTVAGAGELFF.

Judged by abundance, this clonotype is medium-sized. V usage is TRBV10-1 and J usage is TRBJ1-6; D gene ambiguous. CDR3 length equals 13 residues. CDR1 and CDR2 from the germline V gene are WNHNN and SYGVQD (reference sequence). V gave up 0 bases and J gave up 9 bases, with 6 bases separating them. CDR3 loop: CASSESLVSPLHF. The CDR3 DNA reads TGCGCCAGCAGTGAGTCGTTGGTTTCACCCCTCCACTTT.

Sample share makes this clonotype medium-sized. CDR3: CASSGGGGQPQHF. Written as DNA, the CDR3 is TGTGCCAGCAGTGGAGGGGGCGGACAGCCCCAGCATTTT. V usage is TRBV28 and J usage is TRBJ1-5; 7 nucleotides agree with TRBD1. CDR3 length: 13 amino acids. Germline CDR1 MDHEN, CDR2 SYDVKM. The J segment lost 7 bases and the V segment lost 5 bases, leaving 5 bases of the junction unmatched.

The chain recombines TRBV5-6 with TRBJ2-4; perhaps TRBD1 as D (5 bases). V was clipped by 5 bases and J by 5 bases, with 11 bases between them. Germline loops: CDR1 SGHDT, CDR2 YYEEEE. The CDR3 covers 13 residues. The CDR3 loop is CASRTDMENIQYF. The CDR3 nucleotides are TGTGCCAGCAGGACGGACATGGAAAACATTCAGTACTTC.

This clonotype ranks as medium-sized. CDR3 bases: TGTGCCAGCAGCTTACGCCCTAGCCCAGATACGCAGTATTTT. The encoded protein is CASSLRPSPDTQYF. The rearrangement joins TRBV7-3 to TRBJ2-3, with a weak D call TRBD2 (5 bases). V lost 2 bases and J 4 bases, leaving 10 bases between the germline ends. The CDR3 consists of 14 residues. CDR1 is SGHTA and CDR2 is FQGTGA in the germline V gene.

This clonotype ranks as large. This sequence joins TRBV20-1 and TRBJ1-5; no firm D call. Germline V gives CDR1 DFQATT, CDR2 SNEGSKA (reference sequence). Trimming pared 4 bases from V and 1 base from J, leaving 5 bases between. This CDR3 is built from 12 residues. In nucleotides, the CDR3 is TGCAGTGCTACGGACAGCAATCAGCCCCAGCATTTT. Protein: CSATDSNQPQHF.

The chain recombines TRBV4-2 with TRBJ2-1; 9 bases line up with TRBD2. V lost 4 bases, J lost 6 bases, and 19 bases stayed unmatched. CDR1 and CDR2 from the germline V gene are LGHNA and YNFKEQ. CDR3 size: 19 residues. CDR3 in DNA: TGTGCCAGCAGCCGACGGTCTACGTCGCGGGAGGGCCCAAGCAATGAGCAGTTCTTC. It yields the protein CASSRRSTSREGPSNEQFF.

The rearrangement joins TRBV28 to TRBJ2-3, with 14 bases that match TRBD2. The CDR3 totals 18 residues. The germline V gene has CDR1 MDHEN and CDR2 SYDVKM. V was clipped by 8 bases and J by 4 bases; unmatched bases: 14. Written as DNA, the CDR3 is TGTGCCAGCCCCCCTACCGGGACTAGCGGGAGAGACCCAGATACGCAGTATTTT. It specifies CASPPTGTSGRDPDTQYF.

V and J are TRBV18 and TRBJ2-7, with a possible D match to TRBD1 (6 bases). V shed 1 base and J shed 3 bases, with 13 bases lying between them. The CDR3 is 15 residues long. CDR1 is KGHSH, CDR2 LQKENI, per germline. The CDR3 sequence is CASSPRVGGSYEQYF. The CDR3 DNA sequence: TGTGCCAGCTCACCACGGGTAGGGGGTAGCTACGAGCAGTACTTC.

This clonotype is large. The chain joins TRBV15 to TRBJ2-5, with no clear D. The germline V and J ends were trimmed by 0 bases and 2 bases, with 10 bases remaining between them. Germline V gives CDR1 LNHNV, CDR2 YYDKDF (reference sequence). The CDR3 sequence is 15 residues long. CDR3 DNA sequence: TGTGCCACCAGCAGAGAGGTCAGGAAACAAGAGACCCAGTACTTC. It translates to CATSREVRKQETQYF.

This clonotype has just a few counts. J is TRBJ1-3 and V is TRBV7-2; the D is unclear. The CDR3 spans 18 residues. Trimming removed 1 base from V and 0 bases from J, with 16 bases in between. CDR1 is SGHTA, CDR2 FQGNSA, per germline. The CDR3 DNA reads as TGTGCCAGCAGCTTAGTTCTGTCTCAGTATGGCTCTGGAAACACCATATATTTT. The encoded protein is CASSLVLSQYGSGNTIYF.

The genes are TRBV5-4 and TRBJ2-5; no definite D call. Germline V gene lookup returns CDR1 SGHNT and CDR2 YYREEE (reference sequence). V dropped 4 bases and J dropped 6 bases, with 13 bases sitting between them. This CDR3 is built from 13 residues. CDR3 sequence: CASSSDGWKTQYF. CDR3 coding DNA: TGTGCCAGCAGCAGCGACGGGTGGAAGACCCAGTACTTC. Together with reference TRBV5-4 and TRBJ2-5, the CDR3 gives the full variable domain: ETGVTQSPTHLIKTRGQQVTLRCSSQSGHNTVSWYQQALGQGPQFIFQYYREEENGRGNFPPRFSGLQFPNYSSELNVNALELDDSALYLCASSSDGWKTQYFGPGTRLLVL.

This clonotype is deemed medium-sized (0.01 to 0.1%). CDR3 sequence (DNA): TGTGCCTGGAGTCGCACGGGCTATACGCAGTATTTT. Its translation: CAWSRTGYTQYF. The rearrangement uses TRBV30 and TRBJ2-3, with D uncertain. Trimming pared 2 bases from V and 7 bases from J, leaving 10 bases between. This CDR3 region has 12 residues. Germline V gene sequence: CDR1 GTSNPN, CDR2 SVGIG (reference sequence).

This clonotype is labeled medium-sized. The chain is built from TRBV10-3 and TRBJ2-5, with TRBD1 as a possible D gene (6 bases). V lost 6 bases and J lost 5, with 13 bases in between. This CDR3 has 13 amino acids. From germline, CDR1 is ENHRY and CDR2 SYGVKD. Here the CDR3 reads CAIRGASGETQYF. DNA for the CDR3: TGTGCCATCAGGGGGGCTAGTGGCGAGACCCAGTACTTC.

V gene TRBV7-2 combines with J gene TRBJ1-2, with a tentative D call TRBD1 (6 bases). The V and J ends lost 0 bases and 7 bases respectively, with 15 bases between them. The length of the CDR3 is 15 residues. Germline V lookup: CDR1 SGHTA, CDR2 FQGNSA. The CDR3 spells CASSLAQGTGPGYTF. CDR3 coding DNA: TGTGCCAGCAGCTTAGCGCAGGGGACCGGGCCTGGCTACACCTTC.

V and J are TRBV12-3 or TRBV12-4 and TRBJ2-2; no definite D call. The CDR3 loop spans 14 amino acids. With 6 bases removed from V and 7 bases from J, the gap between germline ends came to 15 bases. CDR3 protein: CASSRWQAVGELFF. The CDR3 nucleotides are TGTGCCAGCAGCCGTTGGCAGGCCGTCGGGGAGCTGTTTTTT.

This chain connects TRBV12-3 or TRBV12-4 to TRBJ1-1; D not certain. The CDR3 runs to 14 residues. V dropped 3 bases and J dropped 2 bases, with 10 bases sitting between them. CDR3 residues: CASSFPPANTEAFF. CDR3 bases: TGTGCCAGCAGTTTCCCCCCAGCTAACACTGAAGCTTTCTTT.

This clonotype is medium-sized. The rearrangement joins TRBV20-1 to TRBJ2-5; D is unresolved. Between the trimmed V and J ends, which lost 0 bases and 1 base, there was a span of 12 bases. Germline V gives CDR1 DFQATT, CDR2 SNEGSKA (reference sequence). CDR3 length: 15 residues. The CDR3 DNA sequence: TGCAGTGCTAGAGATCTGACCAGGATCCAAGAGACCCAGTACTTC. It encodes CSARDLTRIQETQYF.